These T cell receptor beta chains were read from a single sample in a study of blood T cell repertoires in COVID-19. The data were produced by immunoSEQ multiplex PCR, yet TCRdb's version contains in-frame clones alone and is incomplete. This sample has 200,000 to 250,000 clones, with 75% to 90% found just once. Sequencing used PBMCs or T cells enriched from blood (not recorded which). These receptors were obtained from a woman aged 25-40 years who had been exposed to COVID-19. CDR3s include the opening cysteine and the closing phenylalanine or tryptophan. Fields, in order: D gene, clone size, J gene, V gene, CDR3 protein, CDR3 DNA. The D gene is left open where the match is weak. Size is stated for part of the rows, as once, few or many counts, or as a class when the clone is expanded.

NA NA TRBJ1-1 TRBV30 CAWSRGSTEAFF TGTGCCTGGAGCAGGGGATCCACTGAAGCTTTCTTT
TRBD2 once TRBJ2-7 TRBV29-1 CSVEGPSGSYEQYF TGCAGCGTTGAAGGCCCTAGCGGGAGCTACGAGCAGTACTTC
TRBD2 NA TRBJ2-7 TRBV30 CALLTSASYEQYF TGTGCCTTGTTGACTAGCGCCTCCTACGAGCAGTACTTC
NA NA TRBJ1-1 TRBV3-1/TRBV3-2 CASSLRLEAFF TGTGCCAGCAGCCTCCGATTGGAGGCTTTCTTT
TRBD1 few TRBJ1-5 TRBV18 CASSGGQFNQPQHF TGTGCCAGCTCGGGGGGACAGTTCAATCAGCCCCAGCATTTT
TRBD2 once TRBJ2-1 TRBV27 CASSFLAGGPSEQFF TGTGCCAGCAGTTTTCTAGCGGGAGGGCCGAGTGAGCAGTTCTTC
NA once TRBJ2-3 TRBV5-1 CASSLDPTTDTQYF TGCGCCAGCAGCTTGGATCCGACAACAGATACGCAGTATTTT
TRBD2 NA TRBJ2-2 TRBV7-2 CASSLLGAGGYTGELFF TGTGCCAGCAGCTTACTTGGGGCGGGAGGGTACACCGGGGAGCTGTTTTTT
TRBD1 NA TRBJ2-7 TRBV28 CASSPNRGRYEQYF TGTGCCAGCAGTCCAAACAGGGGTCGCTACGAGCAGTACTTC
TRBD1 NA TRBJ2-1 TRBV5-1 CASRQGKDYEQFF TGCGCCAGCAGACAGGGGAAAGACTATGAGCAGTTCTTC
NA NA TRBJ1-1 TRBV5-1 CASYDPDLGKAFF TGCGCCAGCTACGATCCGGACCTCGGGAAAGCTTTCTTT
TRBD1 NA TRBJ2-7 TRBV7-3 CASSSLNRGRYGEQYF TGTGCCAGCAGCTCCCTTAACAGGGGGCGGTATGGTGAGCAGTACTTC
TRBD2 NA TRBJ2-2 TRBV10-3 CAIKGLAGTGELFF TGTGCCATCAAAGGACTAGCGGGCACCGGGGAGCTGTTTTTT
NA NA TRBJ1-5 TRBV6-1 CASSDRSDQPQHF TGTGCCAGCAGTGACAGGTCTGACCAGCCCCAGCATTTT
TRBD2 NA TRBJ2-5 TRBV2 CASSRLAGEETQYF TGTGCCAGCAGTCGACTAGCGGGAGAGGAGACCCAGTACTTC
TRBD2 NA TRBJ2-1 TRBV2 CASNLLAGGYDSYNEQFF TGTGCCAGCAACTTGTTAGCGGGAGGCTATGACTCCTACAATGAGCAGTTCTTC
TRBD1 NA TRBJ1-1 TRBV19 CASRLNRDRVRAFF TGTGCCAGTAGACTTAACCGGGACAGGGTAAGGGCTTTCTTT
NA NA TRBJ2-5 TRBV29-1 CSVVGGLETQYF TGCAGCGTTGTCGGGGGTTTAGAGACCCAGTACTTC
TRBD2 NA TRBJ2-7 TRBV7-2 CASSSLSRLAGVAVVEYF TGTGCCAGCAGCTCCCTGAGCCGGCTAGCGGGAGTTGCAGTGGTCGAGTACTTC
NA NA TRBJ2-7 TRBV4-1 CASSPGTYEQYF TGCGCCAGCAGCCCAGGGACCTACGAGCAGTACTTC
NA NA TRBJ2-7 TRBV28 CASSSDSYEQYF TGTGCCAGCAGCTCAGACTCCTACGAGCAGTACTTC
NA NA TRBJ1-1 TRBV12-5 CASGLGPKSGREAFF TGTGCTAGTGGTTTGGGCCCTAAGTCAGGTAGAGAAGCTTTCTTT
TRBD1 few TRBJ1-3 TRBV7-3 CASSRKNDRGLKNTIYF TGTGCCAGCAGCCGAAAAAACGACAGGGGTTTAAAAAACACCATATATTTT
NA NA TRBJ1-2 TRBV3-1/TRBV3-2 CASSQAGGYGYTF TGTGCCAGCAGCCAGGCCGGGGGCTATGGCTACACCTTC